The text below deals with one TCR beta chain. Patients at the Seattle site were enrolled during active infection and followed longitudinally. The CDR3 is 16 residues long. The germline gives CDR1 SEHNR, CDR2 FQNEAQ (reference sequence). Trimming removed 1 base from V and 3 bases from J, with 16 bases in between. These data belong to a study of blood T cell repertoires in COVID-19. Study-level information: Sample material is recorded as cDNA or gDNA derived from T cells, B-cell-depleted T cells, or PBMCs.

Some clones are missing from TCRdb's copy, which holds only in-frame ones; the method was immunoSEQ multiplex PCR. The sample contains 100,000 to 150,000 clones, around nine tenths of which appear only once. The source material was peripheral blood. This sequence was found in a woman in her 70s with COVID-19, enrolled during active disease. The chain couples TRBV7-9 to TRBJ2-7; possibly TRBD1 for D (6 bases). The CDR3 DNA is TGTGCCAGCAGCTTAGGATTAGGGGACACCAACTACGAGCAGTACTTC. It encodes CASSLGLGDTNYEQYF.